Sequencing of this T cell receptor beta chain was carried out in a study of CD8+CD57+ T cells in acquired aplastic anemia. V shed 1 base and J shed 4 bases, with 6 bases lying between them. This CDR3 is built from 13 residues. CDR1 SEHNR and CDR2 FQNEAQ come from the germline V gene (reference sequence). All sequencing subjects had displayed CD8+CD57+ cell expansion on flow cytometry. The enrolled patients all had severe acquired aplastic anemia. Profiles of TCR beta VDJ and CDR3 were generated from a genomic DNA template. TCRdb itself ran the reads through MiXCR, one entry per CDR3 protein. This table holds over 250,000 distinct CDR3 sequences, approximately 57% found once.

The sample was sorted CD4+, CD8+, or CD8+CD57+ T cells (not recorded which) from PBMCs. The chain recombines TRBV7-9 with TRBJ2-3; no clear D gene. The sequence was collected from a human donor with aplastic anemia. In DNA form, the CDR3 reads TGTGCCAGCAGCTTAGATTGGTCAGATACGCAGTATTTT. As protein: CASSLDWSDTQYF. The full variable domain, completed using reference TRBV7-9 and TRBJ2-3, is DTGVSQNPRHKITKRGQNVTFRCDPISEHNRLYWYRQTLGQGPEFLTYFQNEAQLEKSRLLSDRFSAERPKGSFSTLEIQRTEQGDSAMYLCASSLDWSDTQYFGPGTRLTVL.